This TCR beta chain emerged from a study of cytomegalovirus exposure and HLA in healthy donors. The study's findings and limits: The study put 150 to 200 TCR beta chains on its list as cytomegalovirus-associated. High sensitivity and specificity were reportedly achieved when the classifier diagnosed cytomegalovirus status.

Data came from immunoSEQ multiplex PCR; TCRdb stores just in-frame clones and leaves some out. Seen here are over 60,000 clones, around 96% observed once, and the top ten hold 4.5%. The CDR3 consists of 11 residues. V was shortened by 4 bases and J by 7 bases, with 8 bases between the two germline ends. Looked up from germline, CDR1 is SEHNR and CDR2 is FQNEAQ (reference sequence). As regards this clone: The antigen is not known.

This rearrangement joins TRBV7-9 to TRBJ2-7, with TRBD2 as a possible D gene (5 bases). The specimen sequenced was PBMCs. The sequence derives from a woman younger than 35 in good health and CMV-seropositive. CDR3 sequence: CASSSQREQYF. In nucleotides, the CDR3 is TGTGCCAGCAGCTCTCAGCGGGAGCAGTACTTC. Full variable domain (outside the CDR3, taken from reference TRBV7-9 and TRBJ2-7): DTGVSQNPRHKITKRGQNVTFRCDPISEHNRLYWYRQTLGQGPEFLTYFQNEAQLEKSRLLSDRFSAERPKGSFSTLEIQRTEQGDSAMYLCASSSQREQYFGPGTRLTVT.